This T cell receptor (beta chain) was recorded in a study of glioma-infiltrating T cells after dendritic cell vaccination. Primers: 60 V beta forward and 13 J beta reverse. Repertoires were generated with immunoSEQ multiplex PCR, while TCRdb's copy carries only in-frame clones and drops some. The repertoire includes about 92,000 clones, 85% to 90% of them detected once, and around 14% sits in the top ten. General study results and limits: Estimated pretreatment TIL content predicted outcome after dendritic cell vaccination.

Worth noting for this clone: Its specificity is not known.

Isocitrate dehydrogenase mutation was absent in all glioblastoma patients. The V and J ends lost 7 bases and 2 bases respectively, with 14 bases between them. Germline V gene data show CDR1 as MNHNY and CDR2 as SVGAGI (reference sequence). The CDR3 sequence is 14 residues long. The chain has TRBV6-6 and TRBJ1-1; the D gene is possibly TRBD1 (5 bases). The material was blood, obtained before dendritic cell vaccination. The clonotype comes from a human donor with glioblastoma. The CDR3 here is CASILGGGNTEAFF. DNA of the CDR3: TGTGCCAGCATCTTGGGGGGAGGAAACACTGAAGCTTTCTTT.